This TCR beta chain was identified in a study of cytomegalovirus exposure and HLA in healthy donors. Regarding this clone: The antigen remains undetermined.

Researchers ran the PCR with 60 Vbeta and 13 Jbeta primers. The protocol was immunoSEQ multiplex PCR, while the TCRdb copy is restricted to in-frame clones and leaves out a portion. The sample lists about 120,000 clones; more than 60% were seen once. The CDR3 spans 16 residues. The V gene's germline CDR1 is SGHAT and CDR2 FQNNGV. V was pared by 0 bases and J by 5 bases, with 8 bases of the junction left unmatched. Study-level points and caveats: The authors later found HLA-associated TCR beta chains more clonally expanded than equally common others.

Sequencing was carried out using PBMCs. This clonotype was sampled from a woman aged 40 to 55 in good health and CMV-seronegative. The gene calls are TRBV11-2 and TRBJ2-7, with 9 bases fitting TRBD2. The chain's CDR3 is CASSLDPGLATHEQYF. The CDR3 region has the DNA TGTGCCAGCAGCTTAGATCCGGGACTAGCTACCCACGAGCAGTACTTC.